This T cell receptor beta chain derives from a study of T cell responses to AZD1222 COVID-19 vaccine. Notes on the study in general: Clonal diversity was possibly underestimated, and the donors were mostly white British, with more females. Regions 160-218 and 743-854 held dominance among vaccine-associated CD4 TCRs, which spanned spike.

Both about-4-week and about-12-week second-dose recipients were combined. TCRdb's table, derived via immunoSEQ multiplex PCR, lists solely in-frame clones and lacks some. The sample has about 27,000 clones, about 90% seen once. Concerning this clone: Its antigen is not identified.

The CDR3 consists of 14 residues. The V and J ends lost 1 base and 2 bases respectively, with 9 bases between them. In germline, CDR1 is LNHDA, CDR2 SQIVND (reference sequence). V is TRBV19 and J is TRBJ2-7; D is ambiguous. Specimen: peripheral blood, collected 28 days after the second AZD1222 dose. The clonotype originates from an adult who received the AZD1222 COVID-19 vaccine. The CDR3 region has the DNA TGTGCCAGTAGTATAGGCCCAGATACCTACGAGCAGTACTTC. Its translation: CASSIGPDTYEQYF.